This T cell receptor beta chain was retrieved from a study of T cells after posttransplantation cyclophosphamide. Repertoires were generated with immunoSEQ multiplex PCR, while TCRdb's copy carries only in-frame clones and drops some. The data contain 30,000 or so clones, just over 85% of them singletons. This related bone marrow graft donor gave peripheral blood on the day of marrow donation. General study points: TRB clonality was highly associated with recipient CMV seropositivity and reactivation.

Notes on this clone: The antigen is undetermined.

This CDR3 region has 14 residues. CDR1 is SQVTM and CDR2 is ANQGSEA in the germline V gene. V was shortened by 4 bases and J by 8 bases, with 17 bases between the two germline ends. The sample comprised PBMCs. The rearrangement joins TRBV29-1 to TRBJ2-2; D call uncertain. The sequence derives from a man in his fifties. CDR3 in DNA: TGCAGCGTTGTGGCAGGAAGTGGATTAGGGGAGCTGTTTTTT. Amino acid sequence: CSVVAGSGLGELFF.